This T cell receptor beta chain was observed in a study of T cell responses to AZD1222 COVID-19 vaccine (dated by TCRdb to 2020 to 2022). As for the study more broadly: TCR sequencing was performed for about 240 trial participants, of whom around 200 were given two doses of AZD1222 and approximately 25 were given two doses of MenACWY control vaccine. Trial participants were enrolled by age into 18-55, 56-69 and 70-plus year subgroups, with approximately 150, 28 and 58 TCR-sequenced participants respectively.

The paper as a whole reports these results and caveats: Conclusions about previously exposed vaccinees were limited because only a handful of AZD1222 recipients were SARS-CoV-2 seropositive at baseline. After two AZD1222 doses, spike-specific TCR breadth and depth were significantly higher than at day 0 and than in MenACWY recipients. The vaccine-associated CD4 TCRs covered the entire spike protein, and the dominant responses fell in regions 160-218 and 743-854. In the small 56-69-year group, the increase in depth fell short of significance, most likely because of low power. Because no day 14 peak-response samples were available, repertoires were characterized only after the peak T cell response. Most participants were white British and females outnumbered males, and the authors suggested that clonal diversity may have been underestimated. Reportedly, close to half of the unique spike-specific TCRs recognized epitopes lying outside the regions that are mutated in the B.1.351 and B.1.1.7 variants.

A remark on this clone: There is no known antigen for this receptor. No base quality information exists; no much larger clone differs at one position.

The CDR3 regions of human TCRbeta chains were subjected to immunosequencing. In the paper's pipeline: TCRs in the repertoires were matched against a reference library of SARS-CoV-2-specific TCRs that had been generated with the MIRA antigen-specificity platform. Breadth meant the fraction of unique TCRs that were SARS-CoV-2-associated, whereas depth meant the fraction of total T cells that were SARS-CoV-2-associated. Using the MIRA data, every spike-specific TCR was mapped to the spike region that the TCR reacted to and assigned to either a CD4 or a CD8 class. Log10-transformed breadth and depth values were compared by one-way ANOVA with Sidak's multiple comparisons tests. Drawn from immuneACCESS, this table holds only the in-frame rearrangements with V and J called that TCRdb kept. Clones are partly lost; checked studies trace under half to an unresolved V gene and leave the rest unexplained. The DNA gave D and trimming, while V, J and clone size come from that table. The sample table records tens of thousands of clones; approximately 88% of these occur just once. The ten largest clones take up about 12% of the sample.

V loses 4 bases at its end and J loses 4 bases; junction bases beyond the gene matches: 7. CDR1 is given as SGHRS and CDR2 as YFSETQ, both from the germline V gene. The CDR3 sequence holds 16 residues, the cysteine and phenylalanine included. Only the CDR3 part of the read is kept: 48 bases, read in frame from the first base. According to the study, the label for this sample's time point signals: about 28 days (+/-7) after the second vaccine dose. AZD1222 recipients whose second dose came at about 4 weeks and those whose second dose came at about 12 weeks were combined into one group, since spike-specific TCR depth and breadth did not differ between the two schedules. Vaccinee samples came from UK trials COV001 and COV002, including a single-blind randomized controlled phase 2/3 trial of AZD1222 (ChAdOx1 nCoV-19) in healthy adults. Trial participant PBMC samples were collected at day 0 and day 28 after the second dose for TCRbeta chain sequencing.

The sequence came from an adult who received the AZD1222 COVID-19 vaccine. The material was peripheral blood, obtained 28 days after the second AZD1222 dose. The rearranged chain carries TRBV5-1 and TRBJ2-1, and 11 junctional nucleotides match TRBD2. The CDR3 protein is CASSQFTSGRYNEQFF. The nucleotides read TGCGCCAGCAGCCAATTTACTAGCGGGAGATACAATGAGCAGTTCTTC.